The sequence of this T cell receptor beta chain was determined in a study of blood T cell repertoires in COVID-19. Authors' methods: Reference gene primer amplification yielded estimated nucleated cell counts. Method: immunoSEQ multiplex PCR; TCRdb's copy keeps in-frame clones and lacks some. V and J calls and clone size are given by that table; D and trimming were obtained from the DNA. The sample includes under 200,000 clones, roughly 80% of them seen just once. Germline V gives CDR1 SGHAT, CDR2 FQNNGV. The CDR3 is 16 residues long. Losses at the gene ends were 5 bases for V and 1 base for J; bases not matched to a gene: 6.

J is TRBJ2-3 and V is TRBV11-2; 10 nucleotides match TRBD1. This TCR was recovered from a man between 60 and 75 years old with active or convalescent COVID-19. The sample comprised peripheral blood. The CDR3 DNA is TGTGCCAGCAGCGTCTCCGGGACAGGGGGCACAGATACGCAGTATTTT. This gives the protein CASSVSGTGGTDTQYF. The full variable domain, rest sourced from reference TRBV11-2 and TRBJ2-3, is EAGVAQSPRYKIIEKRQSVAFWCNPISGHATLYWYQQILGQGPKLLIQFQNNGVVDDSQLPKDRFSAERLKGVDSTLKIQPAKLEDSAVYLCASSVSGTGGTDTQYFGPGTRLTVL.